The clone carrying this T cell receptor beta chain was seen more than once but under ten times. The antigen is unknown. This sample is part of a study of T cell responses to AZD1222 COVID-19 vaccine. Study-wide points: There were vaccine-associated CD4 TCRs across spike, dominant at 160-218 and 743-854. The donor group comprised mostly white British people and more females; the analysis possibly underestimated clonal diversity.

Profiled with immunoSEQ multiplex PCR; TCRdb holds only in-frame clones, not every one. This table holds approximately 120,000 clones, about 88% found once. CDR1 MNHNY and CDR2 SVGAGI come from the germline V gene (reference sequence). Trimming left V 7 bases short and J 0 bases short, with 18 bases between. The CDR3 is made up of 16 amino acids. This chain links TRBV6-6 with TRBJ1-2; no definite D call. This material consisted of peripheral blood, taken on day 0 of AZD1222 vaccination. The sequence came from an adult in good health. CDR3 residues: CASTLAGNLANYGYTF. The CDR3 DNA sequence: TGTGCCAGCACCTTGGCGGGGAATTTAGCTAACTATGGCTACACCTTC.